What follows are 28 T cell receptor beta chains derived from one specimen sequenced in a study of CD8+ T cells in alopecia areata. Sequencing templates came from extracted RNA that was reverse transcribed into cDNA. Measured with immunoSEQ multiplex PCR; TCRdb has only the in-frame clones, and not every one. The table shows 95,000 to 110,000 clones, with 84% occurring only once. The treatment: oral pan-JAK inhibitor, 5-10 mg twice daily. Material: CD8+ T cells sorted from blood, obtained at week 24, from a patient treated with tofacitinib. These receptor sequences come from a human donor with alopecia areata.

About this clone: Within the sample, other DNA sequences also encode this same CDR3. V and J are TRBV29-1 and TRBJ2-7, with TRBD1 matching 8 bases. Trimming removed 6 bases from V and 0 bases from J; junction bases left unmatched: 4. The CDR3 covers 13 residues. Germline CDR1 reads SQVTM; CDR2 reads ANQGSEA. CDR3 sequence: CSVAGTGSYEQYF. In nucleotides, the CDR3 is TGCAGCGTGGCCGGGACAGGCTCCTACGAGCAGTACTTC.

V and J are TRBV12-5 and TRBJ2-3; D unclear. CDR1 and CDR2 from the germline V gene are LGHNT and FRNRAP. V dropped 1 base and J dropped 2 bases, with 13 bases sitting between them. The length of the CDR3 is 16 residues. The CDR3: CASGLEVVGPTDTQYF. The CDR3 DNA reads as TGTGCTAGTGGTTTGGAGGTCGTAGGACCCACAGATACGCAGTATTTT.

This clone appeared once. The rearrangement joins TRBV27 to TRBJ2-3; D is uncertain. Germline V gene data show CDR1 as MNHEY and CDR2 as SMNVEV (reference sequence). This CDR3 is 16 amino acids long. V lost 4 bases, J lost 0 bases, and 14 bases lay in between. The CDR3 is CASSSSSWGSTDTQYF. The CDR3 nucleotides are TGTGCCAGCAGTTCTTCCTCCTGGGGAAGCACAGATACGCAGTATTTT.

J is TRBJ2-7 and V is TRBV7-9; D is possibly TRBD1 or TRBD2 (5 bases each). V gave up 4 bases and J gave up 2 bases, with 9 bases separating them. The CDR3 runs to 13 residues. Per germline, CDR1 SEHNR and CDR2 FQNEAQ (reference sequence). CDR3 in amino acids: CASSWDPAYEQYF. CDR3 bases: TGTGCCAGCAGCTGGGACCCCGCCTACGAGCAGTACTTC.

This clone was seen only once. The chain combines TRBV4-2 with TRBJ2-3; a weak D match, TRBD2 (6 bases). CDR1 and CDR2 (germline): LGHNA, YNFKEQ. The CDR3 is made up of 15 amino acids. With 3 bases removed from V and 0 bases from J, the gap between germline ends came to 10 bases. The CDR3 sequence: CASSQRGSSTDTQYF. The CDR3 coding sequence is TGTGCCAGCAGCCAGCGGGGCTCAAGCACAGATACGCAGTATTTT.

V is TRBV7-2 and J is TRBJ2-5; D tentatively reads TRBD1 or TRBD2 (5 bases each). There are 13 residues in the CDR3. The germline V gene has CDR1 SGHTA and CDR2 FQGNSA. Trimming left V 5 bases short and J 5 bases short, with 12 bases between. CDR3 amino acids: CASSGAGTETQYF. CDR3 DNA sequence: TGTGCCAGCAGCGGGGCAGGGACGGAGACCCAGTACTTC. The whole variable domain, remainder taken from reference TRBV7-2 and TRBJ2-5, is GAGVSQSPSNKVTEKGKDVELRCDPISGHTALYWYRQSLGQGLEFLIYFQGNSAPDKSGLPSDRFSAERTGGSVSTLTIQRTQQEDSAVYLCASSGAGTETQYFGPGTRLLVL.

A single count supports this clone. The genes are TRBV9 and TRBJ2-7, with D uncertain. This CDR3 has 14 residues. Per germline, CDR1 SGDLS and CDR2 YYNGEE. Trimming stripped 3 bases from V and 2 bases from J, with 12 bases between. The CDR3 bases are TGTGCCAGCAGCGCAGGAAGGATCCCCTACGAGCAGTACTTC. Translation: CASSAGRIPYEQYF.

The chain couples TRBV4-1 to TRBJ1-5; D perhaps matches TRBD1 (6 bases). Germline-derived CDR1 and CDR2 are MGHRA and YSYEKL. V was cut by 1 base and J by 0 bases, with 16 bases left in between. The CDR3 extends over 18 amino acids. The CDR3 DNA reads as TGCGCCAGCAGCCAAGTCCCACAGGGATGGGGTAGCAATCAGCCCCAGCATTTT. Protein: CASSQVPQGWGSNQPQHF.

This clone was recorded only once. The V gene is TRBV6-5, the J gene TRBJ1-5; D not certain. CDR3 length: 14 amino acids. Germline assignment: CDR1 MNHEY and CDR2 SVGAGI. The V and J ends lost 5 bases and 7 bases respectively, with 15 bases between them. Written as DNA, the CDR3 is TGTGCCAGCAGTAAGGGCGAGGGTGGGCAGCCCCAGCATTTT. This encodes CASSKGEGGQPQHF.

V is TRBV27 and J is TRBJ1-2; 8 bases match TRBD1. CDR1 MNHEY and CDR2 SMNVEV come from the germline V gene (reference sequence). With V trimmed by 5 bases and J by 0 bases, 5 bases remained unmatched. The CDR3 loop spans 15 amino acids. The CDR3 bases are TGTGCCAGCAGTATCACAGGGGGATCTAACTATGGCTACACCTTC. Its protein is CASSITGGSNYGYTF.

The rearrangement joins TRBV7-9 to TRBJ1-1; no clear D. The CDR3 consists of 16 residues. Trimming took 5 bases from V and 6 from J, leaving 22 bases between them. CDR1 and CDR2 (germline): SEHNR, FQNEAQ (reference sequence). CDR3 in amino acids: CASSLGWGADTSEAFF. The CDR3 bases are TGTGCCAGCAGCCTGGGCTGGGGAGCCGACACATCTGAAGCTTTCTTT.

The chain employs TRBV7-9 and TRBJ2-7; maybe TRBD2 (5 bases). The V gene lost 6 bases and the J gene lost 6 bases, with 6 bases spanning the gap. The CDR3 is 10 residues long. Germline CDR1 SEHNR, CDR2 FQNEAQ (reference sequence). CDR3 sequence: CASRLVEQYF. In DNA, the CDR3 is TGTGCCAGCAGACTAGTCGAGCAGTACTTC.

This sequence joins TRBV6-5 and TRBJ2-7; no reliable D call. Germline values: CDR1 MNHEY, CDR2 SVGAGI. Trimming took 0 bases from V and 4 from J, leaving 7 bases between them. The CDR3 covers 13 residues. The CDR3 bases are TGTGCCAGCAGTTACTCGAAGGTTTACGAGCAGTACTTC. Translation: CASSYSKVYEQYF.

The J gene is TRBJ2-5, the V gene TRBV10-3; perhaps TRBD1 as D (5 bases). The closer fit of TRBJ2-7 to the DNA end suggests the J call may be wrong. This CDR3 is built from 12 residues. Germline CDR1 and CDR2: ENHRY and SYGVKD. The CDR3 DNA reads TGTGCCATCAGTGAAGGGGCCTACGAGCAGTACTTC. As protein: CAISEGAYEQYF.

The chain employs TRBV30 and TRBJ2-7; D gene uncertain. The CDR3 totals 12 residues. V was trimmed by 1 base and J by 2 bases, leaving 6 bases between them. From germline, CDR1 is GTSNPN and CDR2 SVGIG (reference sequence). The CDR3 bases are TGTGCCTGGAGTGGTGGGGCCTACGAGCAGTACTTC. It specifies CAWSGGAYEQYF.

The chain uses TRBV7-2 and TRBJ1-2; 10 nucleotides agree with TRBD1. V trimming: 5 bases; J trimming: 6 bases; junction bases outside the gene matches: 15. Germline-derived CDR1 and CDR2 are SGHTA and FQGNSA. CDR3 length: 17 residues. The CDR3 coding sequence is TGTGCCAGCAGCGACCGGGACAGGGGCCCGCGGGTGGATGGCTACACCTTC. This translates into CASSDRDRGPRVDGYTF.

The table lists this clone with a count of one. V gene TRBV4-2 combines with J gene TRBJ2-3, with D unclear. There are 15 residues in the CDR3. CDR1 is LGHNA and CDR2 is YNFKEQ in the germline V gene. Trimming left V 3 bases short and J 0 bases short, with 10 bases between. The CDR3 here is CASSHTQSSTDTQYF. The CDR3, as DNA: TGTGCCAGCAGCCACACGCAGTCTAGCACAGATACGCAGTATTTT.

The chain uses TRBV7-2 and TRBJ2-7; 9 bases align to TRBD1. V lost 4 bases to trimming and J lost 0 bases; unmatched junction nucleotides: 7. CDR1 and CDR2 (germline): SGHTA, FQGNSA. This CDR3 has 16 amino acids. The CDR3 bases are TGTGCCAGCAGCTCCACAGGGGGCATCAGCTCCTACGAGCAGTACTTC. The encoded protein is CASSSTGGISSYEQYF. The entire variable domain, with the rest obtained from reference TRBV7-2 and TRBJ2-7, is as follows: GAGVSQSPSNKVTEKGKDVELRCDPISGHTALYWYRQSLGQGLEFLIYFQGNSAPDKSGLPSDRFSAERTGGSVSTLTIQRTQQEDSAVYLCASSSTGGISSYEQYFGPGTRLTVT.

The chain joins TRBV18 to TRBJ2-5; tentatively, D is TRBD1 (5 bases). V was trimmed by 2 bases and J by 2 bases, leaving 18 bases between them. Germline assignment: CDR1 KGHSH and CDR2 LQKENI. The CDR3 is 17 residues long. For the CDR3, the DNA is TGTGCCAGCTCACCATTCCAGGGTGAGGAGCTTCAAGAGACCCAGTACTTC. It yields the protein CASSPFQGEELQETQYF. Based on the CDR3 plus reference TRBV18 and TRBJ2-5, the full variable domain is NAGVMQNPRHLVRRRGQEARLRCSPMKGHSHVYWYRQLPEEGLKFMVYLQKENIIDESGMPKERFSAEFPKEGPSILRIQQVVRGDSAAYFCASSPFQGEELQETQYFGPGTRLLVL.

The chain links TRBV10-3 to TRBJ2-2; D is possibly TRBD2 (6 bases). Germline CDR1 and CDR2: ENHRY and SYGVKD. This CDR3 spans 16 amino acids. Trimming removed 0 bases from V and 5 bases from J, with 13 bases in between. The CDR3 spells CAISESRGPRTGELFF. The CDR3 region has the DNA TGTGCCATCAGTGAGTCGCGGGGCCCGAGGACCGGGGAGCTGTTTTTT.

V is TRBV27 and J is TRBJ2-3; D is perhaps TRBD1 or TRBD2 (5 bases each). With 4 bases removed from V and 4 bases from J, the gap between germline ends came to 21 bases. Looked up from germline, CDR1 is MNHEY and CDR2 is SMNVEV (reference sequence). CDR3 length equals 17 residues. The DNA for the CDR3 is TGTGCCAGCAGTTCAAGAATACTTGGGGGATTGTCAGATACGCAGTATTTT. This encodes CASSSRILGGLSDTQYF.

The chain joins TRBV11-2 to TRBJ2-5; D is possibly TRBD1 (6 bases). Germline V gives CDR1 SGHAT, CDR2 FQNNGV. The CDR3 totals 13 residues. V was clipped by 6 bases and J by 4 bases, with 12 bases between them. The CDR3 DNA is TGTGCCAGCAGACCGCAGGGGCGAGAGACCCAGTACTTC. Its translation: CASRPQGRETQYF.

This chain links TRBV5-4 with TRBJ2-7; tentatively, D is TRBD2 (6 bases). Trimming pared 4 bases from V and 4 bases from J, leaving 9 bases between. The CDR3 runs 12 residues. Germline V gene sequence: CDR1 SGHNT, CDR2 YYREEE (reference sequence). Here the CDR3 DNA reads TGTGCCAGCAGCCTAGGGACTTACGAGCAGTACTTC. It is translated as CASSLGTYEQYF.

The chain carries TRBV2 and TRBJ2-1; D perhaps matches TRBD1 (5 bases). V lost 1 base, J lost 5 bases, and 6 bases lay in between. Per germline, CDR1 SNHLY and CDR2 FYNNEI. The length of the CDR3 is 13 residues. The CDR3 DNA follows: TGTGCCAGCAGTGAAGAGGGGAACAATGAGCAGTTCTTC. This encodes CASSEEGNNEQFF.

This rearrangement joins TRBV11-2 to TRBJ1-1, with TRBD1 identical over 7 bases. The CDR3 length is 13 residues. V dropped 8 bases and J dropped 0; count of bases not matched to a gene: 3. CDR1 is SGHAT and CDR2 is FQNNGV in the germline V gene. Here the CDR3 DNA reads TGTGCCAGCGTACAGGGGATGAACACTGAAGCTTTCTTT. Protein product: CASVQGMNTEAFF. Complete variable domain (other parts from reference TRBV11-2 and TRBJ1-1): EAGVAQSPRYKIIEKRQSVAFWCNPISGHATLYWYQQILGQGPKLLIQFQNNGVVDDSQLPKDRFSAERLKGVDSTLKIQPAKLEDSAVYLCASVQGMNTEAFFGQGTRLTVV.

This clone was seen only once. This chain links TRBV15 with TRBJ2-6, with TRBD2 matching 10 bases. Germline assignment: CDR1 LNHNV and CDR2 YYDKDF (reference sequence). Trimming removed 3 bases from V and 4 bases from J; junction bases left unmatched: 12. The CDR3 spans 19 residues. This CDR3 is CATSREGLAAYRGANVLTF. The CDR3 nucleotides are TGTGCCACCAGCAGGGAAGGACTAGCGGCCTACCGGGGGGCCAACGTCCTGACTTTC.

The chain links TRBV7-2 to TRBJ2-1; 7 bases match TRBD1. Unmatched junction bases numbered 16, after V lost 1 base and J lost 4 bases. In germline, CDR1 is SGHTA, CDR2 FQGNSA. This CDR3 is 19 amino acids long. The CDR3 loop reads CASSLGRDRYLREYNEQFF. DNA of the CDR3: TGTGCCAGCAGCTTAGGCCGGGACAGATACCTCAGAGAGTACAATGAGCAGTTCTTC.

The V and J genes are TRBV6-5 and TRBJ2-1; D gene unclear. V was shortened by 0 bases and J by 8 bases, with 11 bases between the two germline ends. The germline V gene has CDR1 MNHEY and CDR2 SVGAGI. The CDR3 consists of 14 residues. The CDR3 reads CASSYSPGFDEQFF. The CDR3 DNA sequence: TGTGCCAGCAGTTACTCACCAGGATTCGATGAGCAGTTCTTC.